This TCR beta chain was sequenced during a study of blood T cells in healthy people across ages. This clonotype was recorded many times. Then a second PCR, running roughly 6 to 12 cycles, was carried out with a sample-barcoded 5' primer and a J-beta primer mix. Every cDNA molecule carried a tag from a template-switch adaptor bearing 12 random nucleotides. In TCRdb, the 5' RACE reads were re-called with MiXCR into one record per CDR3 protein. The sample records some 930,000 distinct CDR3 sequences, almost 30% being singletons. This CDR3 has 13 amino acids. CDR1 and CDR2 (germline): SGHTA, FQGTGA. With 2 bases clipped from V and 9 bases from J, the junction kept 0 bases outside the gene matches. The same sample was also used in a study of T cells of mothers and their children. In that study: Unrelated mother-child pairs always had slightly, but never significantly, lower normalized overlap than related pairs.

J is TRBJ2-4 and V is TRBV7-3, with TRBD1 matching over 11 bases. Sample: blood. The source of this sequence is a woman aged 40 to 50 in good health. The CDR3 is CASSLGTGGIQYF. The CDR3 nucleotides are TGTGCCAGCAGCTTAGGGACAGGGGGCATTCAGTACTTC. Variable domain in full (rest from reference TRBV7-3 and TRBJ2-4): GAGVSQTPSNKVTEKGKYVELRCDPISGHTALYWYRQSLGQGPEFLIYFQGTGAADDSGLPNDRFFAVRPEGSVSTLKIQRTERGDSAVYLCASSLGTGGIQYFGAGTRLSVL.